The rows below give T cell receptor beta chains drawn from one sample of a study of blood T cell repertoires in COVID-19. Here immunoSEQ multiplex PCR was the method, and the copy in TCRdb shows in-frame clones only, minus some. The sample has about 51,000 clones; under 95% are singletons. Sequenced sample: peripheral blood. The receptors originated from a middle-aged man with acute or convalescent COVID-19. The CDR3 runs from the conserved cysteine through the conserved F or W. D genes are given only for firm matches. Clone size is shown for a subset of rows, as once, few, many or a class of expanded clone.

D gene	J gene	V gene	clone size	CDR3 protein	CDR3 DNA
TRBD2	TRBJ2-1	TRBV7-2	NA	CASSSTVAGGRVEQFF	TGTGCCAGCAGCTCGACCGTAGCGGGGGGGCGCGTTGAGCAGTTCTTC
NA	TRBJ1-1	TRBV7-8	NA	CASSLRTTAFF	TGTGCCAGCAGCCTCAGGACTACTGCTTTCTTT
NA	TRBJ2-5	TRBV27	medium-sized	CASSPGQGLQETQYF	TGTGCCAGCAGTCCCGGACAAGGCTTACAAGAGACCCAGTACTTC
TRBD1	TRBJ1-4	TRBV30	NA	CAWSGQGATNEKLFF	TGTGCCTGGAGTGGACAGGGGGCAACTAATGAAAAACTGTTTTTT
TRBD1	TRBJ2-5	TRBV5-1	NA	CASSRTGQETQYF	TGCGCCAGCAGTAGGACAGGCCAAGAGACCCAGTACTTC
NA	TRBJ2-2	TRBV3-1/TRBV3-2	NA	CASSQGGGALVGELFF	TGTGCCAGCAGCCAAGGTGGGGGGGCGCTGGTCGGGGAGCTGTTTTTT
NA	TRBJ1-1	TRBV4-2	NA	CASRTFLTENTEAFF	TGTGCCAGCAGGACCTTCTTGACAGAAAACACTGAAGCTTTCTTT
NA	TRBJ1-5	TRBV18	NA	CASSPRQGNQPQHF	TGTGCCAGCTCACCACGTCAGGGGAATCAGCCCCAGCATTTT
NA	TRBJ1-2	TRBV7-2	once	CASSLAATNYGYTF	TGTGCCAGCAGCTTAGCCGCGACTAACTATGGCTACACCTTC
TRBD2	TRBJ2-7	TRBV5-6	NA	CASSPNGLAGGPSREQYF	TGTGCCAGCAGCCCTAACGGACTAGCGGGGGGGCCCTCCCGGGAGCAGTACTTC
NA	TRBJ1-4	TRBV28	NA	CASSLQGPGDHQKLFF	TGTGCCAGCAGTTTGCAGGGGCCAGGGGATCACCAAAAACTGTTTTTT
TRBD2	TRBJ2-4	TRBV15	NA	CATVAGGQQAKNIQYF	TGTGCCACCGTGGCGGGGGGGCAACAAGCCAAAAACATTCAGTACTTC
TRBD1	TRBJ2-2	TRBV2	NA	CASGGRGSGELFF	TGTGCCAGCGGGGGCAGGGGGTCCGGGGAGCTGTTTTTT
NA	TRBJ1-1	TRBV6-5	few	CASKVSLRTDEAFF	TGTGCCAGCAAGGTTTCACTCAGGACAGACGAAGCTTTCTTT
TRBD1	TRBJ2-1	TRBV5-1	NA	CASSPGTARLQEQFF	TGCGCCAGCAGCCCGGGGACAGCTCGCCTCCAAGAGCAGTTCTTC